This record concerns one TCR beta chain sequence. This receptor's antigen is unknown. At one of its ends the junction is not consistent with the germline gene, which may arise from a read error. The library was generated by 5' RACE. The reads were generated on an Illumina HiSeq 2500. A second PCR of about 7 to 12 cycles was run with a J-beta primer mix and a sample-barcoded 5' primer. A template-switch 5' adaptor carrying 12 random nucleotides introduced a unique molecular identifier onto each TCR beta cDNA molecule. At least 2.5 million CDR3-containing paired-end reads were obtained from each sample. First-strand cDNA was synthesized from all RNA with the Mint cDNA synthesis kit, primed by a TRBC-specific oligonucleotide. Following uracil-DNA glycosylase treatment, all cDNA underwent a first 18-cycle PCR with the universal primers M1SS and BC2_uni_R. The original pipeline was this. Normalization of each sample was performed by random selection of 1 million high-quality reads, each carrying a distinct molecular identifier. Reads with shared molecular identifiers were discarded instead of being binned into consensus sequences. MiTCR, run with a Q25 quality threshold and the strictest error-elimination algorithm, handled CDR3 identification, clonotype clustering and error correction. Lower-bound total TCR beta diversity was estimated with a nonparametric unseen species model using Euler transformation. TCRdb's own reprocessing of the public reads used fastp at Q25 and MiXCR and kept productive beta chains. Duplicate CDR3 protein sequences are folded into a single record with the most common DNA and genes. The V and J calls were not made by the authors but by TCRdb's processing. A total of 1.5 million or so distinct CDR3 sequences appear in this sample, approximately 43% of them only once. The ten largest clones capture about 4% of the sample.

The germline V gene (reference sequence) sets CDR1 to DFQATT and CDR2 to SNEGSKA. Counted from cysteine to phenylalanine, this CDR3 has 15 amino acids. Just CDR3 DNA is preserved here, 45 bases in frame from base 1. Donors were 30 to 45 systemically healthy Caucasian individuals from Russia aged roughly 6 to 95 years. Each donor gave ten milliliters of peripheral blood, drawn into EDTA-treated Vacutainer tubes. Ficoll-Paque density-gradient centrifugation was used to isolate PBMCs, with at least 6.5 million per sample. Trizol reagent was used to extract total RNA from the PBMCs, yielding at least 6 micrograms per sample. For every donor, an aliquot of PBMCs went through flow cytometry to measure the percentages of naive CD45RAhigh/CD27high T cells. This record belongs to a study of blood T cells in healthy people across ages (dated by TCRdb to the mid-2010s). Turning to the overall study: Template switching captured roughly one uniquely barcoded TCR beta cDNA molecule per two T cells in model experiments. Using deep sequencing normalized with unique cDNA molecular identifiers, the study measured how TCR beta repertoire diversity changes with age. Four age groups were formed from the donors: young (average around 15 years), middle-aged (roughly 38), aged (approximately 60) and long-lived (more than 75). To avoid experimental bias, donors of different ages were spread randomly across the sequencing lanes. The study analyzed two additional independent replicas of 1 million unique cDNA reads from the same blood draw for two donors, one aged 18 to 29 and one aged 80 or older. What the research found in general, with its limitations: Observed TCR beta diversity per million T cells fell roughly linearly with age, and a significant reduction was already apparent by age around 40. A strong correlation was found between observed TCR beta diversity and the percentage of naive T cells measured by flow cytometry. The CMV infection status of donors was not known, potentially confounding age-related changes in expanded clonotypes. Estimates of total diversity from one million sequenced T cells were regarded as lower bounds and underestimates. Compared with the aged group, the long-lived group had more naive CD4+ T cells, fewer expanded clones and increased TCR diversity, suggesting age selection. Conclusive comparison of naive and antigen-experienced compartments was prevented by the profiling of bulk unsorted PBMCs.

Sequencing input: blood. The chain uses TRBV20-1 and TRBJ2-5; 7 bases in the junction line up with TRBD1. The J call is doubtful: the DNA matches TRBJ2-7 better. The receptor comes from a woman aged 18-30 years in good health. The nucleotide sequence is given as TGCAGTACTAGAGATTTCCGACTGGACAGGAACGAGCAGTACTTC. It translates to CSTRDFRLDRNEQYF.